The clone carrying this T cell receptor (beta chain) was counted only a few times. What it binds is not known. The data originate from a study of T cell repertoires and HLA-DP antigens. Libraries were prepared by immunoSEQ multiplex PCR; TCRdb keeps only in-frame clonotypes and omits some of them. Of around 100,000 clones in the sample, 85% to 95% were seen once. V was cut by 5 bases and J by 2 bases, with 9 bases left in between. The CDR3 sequence is 13 residues long. Germline-derived CDR1 and CDR2 are MDHEN and SYDVKM. The chain couples TRBV28 to TRBJ1-2; D possibly corresponds to TRBD1 (5 bases). Sequencing input: CD4+ T cells from PBMCs. The receptor's source is a woman in her late teens or twenties in good health and CMV-seronegative. CDR3 bases: TGTGCCAGCAGTCCGACAGAAAACTATGGCTACACCTTC. This gives the protein CASSPTENYGYTF.